This T cell receptor (beta chain) was recorded in a study of blood T cell repertoires in COVID-19. The CDR3 consists of 15 residues. Germline CDR1 is LNHDA and CDR2 is SQIVND (reference sequence). V lost 2 bases to trimming and J lost 2 bases; unmatched junction nucleotides: 2. Clones were sequenced by immunoSEQ multiplex PCR, and TCRdb holds only the in-frame ones, with some missing. This table holds about 96,000 clones, less than 85% found once. Sequenced material: peripheral blood. The chain is built from TRBV19 and TRBJ1-5; TRBD1 matches at 8 bases. This sequence was found in a woman aged 60 to 75 with acute or convalescent COVID-19. The DNA for the CDR3 is TGTGCCAGTAGTATATCGGGACAGGGCAATCAGCCCCAGCATTTT. It is translated as CASSISGQGNQPQHF. Looking up the rest from reference TRBV19 and TRBJ1-5 gives the full variable domain: DGGITQSPKYLFRKEGQNVTLSCEQNLNHDAMYWYRQDPGQGLRLIYYSQIVNDFQKGDIAEGYSVSREKKESFPLTVTSAQKNPTAFYLCASSISGQGNQPQHFGDGTRLSIL.